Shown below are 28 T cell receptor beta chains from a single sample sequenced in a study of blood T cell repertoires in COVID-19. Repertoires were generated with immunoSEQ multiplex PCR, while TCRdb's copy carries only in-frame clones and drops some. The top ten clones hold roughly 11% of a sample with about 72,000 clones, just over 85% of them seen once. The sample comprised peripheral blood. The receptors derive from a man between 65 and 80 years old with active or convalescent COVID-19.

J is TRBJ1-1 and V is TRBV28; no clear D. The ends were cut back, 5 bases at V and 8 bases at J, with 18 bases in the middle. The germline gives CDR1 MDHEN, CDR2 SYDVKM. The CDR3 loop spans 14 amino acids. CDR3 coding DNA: TGTGCCAGCAGTCCTGGCGGTACCGCCCAGGAAGCTTTCTTT. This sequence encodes CASSPGGTAQEAFF.

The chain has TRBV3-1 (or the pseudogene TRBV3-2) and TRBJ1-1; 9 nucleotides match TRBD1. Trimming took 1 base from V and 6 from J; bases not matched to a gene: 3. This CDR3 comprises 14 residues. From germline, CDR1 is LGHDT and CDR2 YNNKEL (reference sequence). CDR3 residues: CASSQGDRAPEAFF. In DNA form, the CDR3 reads TGTGCCAGCAGCCAAGGGGACAGGGCCCCTGAAGCTTTCTTT.

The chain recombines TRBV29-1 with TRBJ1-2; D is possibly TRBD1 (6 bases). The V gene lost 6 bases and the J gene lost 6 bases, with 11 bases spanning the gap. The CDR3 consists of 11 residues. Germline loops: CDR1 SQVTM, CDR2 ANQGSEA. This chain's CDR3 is CSVGHSDGYTF. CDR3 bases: TGCAGCGTGGGACATTCGGATGGCTACACCTTC.

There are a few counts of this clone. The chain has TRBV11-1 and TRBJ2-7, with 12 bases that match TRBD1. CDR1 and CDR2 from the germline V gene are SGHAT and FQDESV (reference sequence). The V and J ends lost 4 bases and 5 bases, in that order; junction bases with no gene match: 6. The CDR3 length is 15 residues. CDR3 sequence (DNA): TGTGCCAGCAGCTCCCCGGGACAGGGGGCCGACGAGCAGTACTTC. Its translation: CASSSPGQGADEQYF.

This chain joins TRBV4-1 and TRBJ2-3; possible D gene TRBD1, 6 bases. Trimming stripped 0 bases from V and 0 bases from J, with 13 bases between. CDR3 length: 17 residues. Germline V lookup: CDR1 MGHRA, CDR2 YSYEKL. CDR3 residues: CASSQDGGLPSTDTQYF. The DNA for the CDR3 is TGCGCCAGCAGCCAAGATGGGGGCCTCCCCAGCACAGATACGCAGTATTTT.

In DNA, the CDR3 is TGTGCCTGGAGGCAGGGGAACACTGAAGCTTTCTTT. This sequence encodes CAWRQGNTEAFF. V and J are TRBV30 and TRBJ1-1; D may be TRBD1 (5 bases). Germline V gene lookup returns CDR1 GTSNPN and CDR2 SVGIG (reference sequence). Between the trimmed V and J ends, which lost 3 bases and 1 base, there was a span of 6 bases. The CDR3 sequence is 12 residues long.

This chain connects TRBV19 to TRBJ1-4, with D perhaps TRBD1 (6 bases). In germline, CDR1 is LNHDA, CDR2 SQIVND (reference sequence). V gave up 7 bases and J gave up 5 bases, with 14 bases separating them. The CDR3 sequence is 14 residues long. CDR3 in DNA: TGTGCCAGTACCTTCGGACAGACGAATGAAAAACTGTTTTTT. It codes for CASTFGQTNEKLFF.

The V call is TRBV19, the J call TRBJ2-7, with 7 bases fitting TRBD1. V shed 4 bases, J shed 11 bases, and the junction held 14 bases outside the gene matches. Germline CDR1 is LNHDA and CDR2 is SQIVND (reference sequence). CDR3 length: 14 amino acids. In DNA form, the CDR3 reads TGTGCCAGTAGTACCGCCGGGACAGAGACACCGGAGTACTTC. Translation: CASSTAGTETPEYF.

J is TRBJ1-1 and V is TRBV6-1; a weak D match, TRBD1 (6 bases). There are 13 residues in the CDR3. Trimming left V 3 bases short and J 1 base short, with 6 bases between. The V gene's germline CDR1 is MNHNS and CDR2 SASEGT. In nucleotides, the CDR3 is TGTGCCAGCAGTGAGGACAGGAACACTGAAGCTTTCTTT. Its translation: CASSEDRNTEAFF.

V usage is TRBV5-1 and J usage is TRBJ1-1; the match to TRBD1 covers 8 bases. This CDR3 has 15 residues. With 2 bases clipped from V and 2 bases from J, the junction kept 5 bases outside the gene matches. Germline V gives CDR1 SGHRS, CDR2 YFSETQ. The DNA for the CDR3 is TGCGCCAGCAGCTTATATACAGGGGGAAACACTGAAGCTTTCTTT. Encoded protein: CASSLYTGGNTEAFF.

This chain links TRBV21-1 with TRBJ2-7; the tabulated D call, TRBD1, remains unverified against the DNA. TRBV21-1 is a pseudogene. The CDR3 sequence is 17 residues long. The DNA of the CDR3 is TGTGCCAGCAGAATCATAAAACCGGGACAGTCTTCCTACGAGCAGTACTTC. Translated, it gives CASRIIKPGQSSYEQYF.

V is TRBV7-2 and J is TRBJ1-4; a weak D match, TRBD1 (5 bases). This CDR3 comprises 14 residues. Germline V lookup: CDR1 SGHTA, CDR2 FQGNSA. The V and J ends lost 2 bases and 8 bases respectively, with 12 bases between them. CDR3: CASSLSRAGEKLFF. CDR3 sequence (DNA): TGTGCCAGCAGCTTAAGCAGGGCGGGGGAAAAACTGTTTTTT.

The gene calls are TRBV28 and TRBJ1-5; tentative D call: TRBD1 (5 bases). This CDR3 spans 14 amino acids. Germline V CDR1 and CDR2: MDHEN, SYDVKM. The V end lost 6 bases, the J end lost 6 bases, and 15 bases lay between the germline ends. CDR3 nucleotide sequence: TGTGCCAGCAGGCCGGGGGGAGGCGGTCAGCCCCAGCATTTT. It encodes CASRPGGGGQPQHF.

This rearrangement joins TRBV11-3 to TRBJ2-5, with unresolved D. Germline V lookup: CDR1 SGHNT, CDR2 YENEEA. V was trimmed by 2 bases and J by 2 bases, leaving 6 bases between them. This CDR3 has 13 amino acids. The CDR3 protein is CASSLSSQETQYF. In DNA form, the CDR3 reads TGTGCCAGCAGCTTATCTAGTCAAGAGACCCAGTACTTC.

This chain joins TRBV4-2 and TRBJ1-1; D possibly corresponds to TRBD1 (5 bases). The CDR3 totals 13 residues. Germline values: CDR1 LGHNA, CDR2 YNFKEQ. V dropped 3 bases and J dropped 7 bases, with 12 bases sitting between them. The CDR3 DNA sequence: TGTGCCAGCAGCCATCAAGACAGTCTTGAAGCTTTCTTT. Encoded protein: CASSHQDSLEAFF.

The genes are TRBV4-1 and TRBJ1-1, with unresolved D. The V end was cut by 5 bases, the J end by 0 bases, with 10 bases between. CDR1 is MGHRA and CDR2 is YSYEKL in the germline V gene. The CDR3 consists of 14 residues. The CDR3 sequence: CASSWLGVNTEAFF. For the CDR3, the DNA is TGCGCCAGCAGCTGGCTCGGGGTGAACACTGAAGCTTTCTTT.

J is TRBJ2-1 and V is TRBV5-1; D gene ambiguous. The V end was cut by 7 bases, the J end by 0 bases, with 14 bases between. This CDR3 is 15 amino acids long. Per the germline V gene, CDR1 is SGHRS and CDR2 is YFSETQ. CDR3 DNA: TGCGCCAGCGAATCCGGAGCCCTCTCCTACAATGAGCAGTTCTTC. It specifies CASESGALSYNEQFF.

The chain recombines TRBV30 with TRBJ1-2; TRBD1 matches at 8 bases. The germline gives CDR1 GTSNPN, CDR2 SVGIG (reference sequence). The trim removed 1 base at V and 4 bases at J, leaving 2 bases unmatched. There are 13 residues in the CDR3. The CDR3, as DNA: TGTGCCTGGAGTGGGACAGGGACCTATGGCTACACCTTC. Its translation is CAWSGTGTYGYTF.

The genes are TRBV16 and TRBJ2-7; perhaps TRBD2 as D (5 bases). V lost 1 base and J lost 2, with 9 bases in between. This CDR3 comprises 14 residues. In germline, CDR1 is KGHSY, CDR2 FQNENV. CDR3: CASSQYLEAYEQYF. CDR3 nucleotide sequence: TGTGCCAGCAGCCAATATCTGGAGGCCTACGAGCAGTACTTC. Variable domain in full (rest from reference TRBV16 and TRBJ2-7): GEEVAQTPKHLVRGEGQKAKLYCAPIKGHSYVFWYQQVLKNEFKFLISFQNENVFDETGMPKERFSAKCLPNSPCSLEIQATKLEDSAVYFCASSQYLEAYEQYFGPGTRLTVT.

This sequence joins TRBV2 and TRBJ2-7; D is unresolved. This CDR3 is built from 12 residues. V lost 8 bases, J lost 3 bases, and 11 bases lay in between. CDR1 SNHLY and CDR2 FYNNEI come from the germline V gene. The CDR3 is CASSSSGYEQYF. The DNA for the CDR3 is TGTGCCAGCTCGTCGTCCGGCTACGAGCAGTACTTC.

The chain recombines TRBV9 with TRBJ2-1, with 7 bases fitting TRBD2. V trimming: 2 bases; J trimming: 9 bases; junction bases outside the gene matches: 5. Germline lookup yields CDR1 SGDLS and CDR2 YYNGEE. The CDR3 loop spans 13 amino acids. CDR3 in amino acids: CASSVRDYFEQFF. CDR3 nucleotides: TGTGCCAGCAGCGTCCGGGACTACTTTGAGCAGTTCTTC. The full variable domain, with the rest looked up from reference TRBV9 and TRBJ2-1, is DSGVTQTPKHLITATGQRVTLRCSPRSGDLSVYWYQQSLDQGLQFLIQYYNGEERAKGNILERFSAQQFPDLHSELNLSSLELGDSALYFCASSVRDYFEQFFGPGTRLTVL.

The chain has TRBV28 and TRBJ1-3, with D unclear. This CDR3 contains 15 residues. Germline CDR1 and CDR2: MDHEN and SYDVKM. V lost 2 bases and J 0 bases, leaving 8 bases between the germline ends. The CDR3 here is CASSLPGFSGNTIYF. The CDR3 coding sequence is TGTGCCAGCAGTTTACCCGGGTTCTCTGGAAACACCATATATTTT. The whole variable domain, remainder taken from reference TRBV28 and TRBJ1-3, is DVKVTQSSRYLVKRTGEKVFLECVQDMDHENMFWYRQDPGLGLRLIYFSYDVKMKEKGDIPEGYSVSREKKERFSLILESASTNQTSMYLCASSLPGFSGNTIYFGEGSWLTVV.

The CDR3 protein is CASGPETGQGEKLFF. The CDR3 region has the DNA TGTGCTAGTGGTCCCGAGACAGGGCAGGGGGAAAAACTGTTTTTT. The chain couples TRBV12-5 to TRBJ1-4; TRBD1 matches at 7 bases. J gave up 8 bases and V 5 bases, and 11 bases lay outside the gene matches. There are 15 residues in the CDR3. CDR1 and CDR2 from the germline V gene are LGHNT and FRNRAP.

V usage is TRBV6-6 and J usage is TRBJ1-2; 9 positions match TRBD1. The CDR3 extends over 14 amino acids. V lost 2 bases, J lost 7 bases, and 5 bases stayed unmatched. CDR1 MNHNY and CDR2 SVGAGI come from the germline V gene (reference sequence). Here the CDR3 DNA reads TGTGCCAGCAGTTACGGACAGGGGATAGGTGGCTACACCTTC. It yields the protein CASSYGQGIGGYTF.

CDR3 sequence reads: CASSTGQGQTGELFF. CDR3 nucleotides: TGCGCCAGCAGCACCGGACAGGGTCAAACCGGGGAGCTGTTTTTT. The chain couples TRBV5-1 to TRBJ2-2; 8 positions match TRBD1. The CDR3 has 15 amino acids. Trimming at V came to 4 bases and at J to 5 bases, leaving 7 bases not matched to a gene. Germline-derived CDR1 and CDR2 are SGHRS and YFSETQ.

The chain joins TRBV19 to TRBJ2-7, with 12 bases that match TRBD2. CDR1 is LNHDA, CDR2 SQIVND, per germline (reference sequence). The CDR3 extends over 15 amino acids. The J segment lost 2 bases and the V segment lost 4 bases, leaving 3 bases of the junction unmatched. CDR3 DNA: TGTGCCAGTAGTAATGGACTAGCGGGAACCTACGAGCAGTACTTC. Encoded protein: CASSNGLAGTYEQYF.

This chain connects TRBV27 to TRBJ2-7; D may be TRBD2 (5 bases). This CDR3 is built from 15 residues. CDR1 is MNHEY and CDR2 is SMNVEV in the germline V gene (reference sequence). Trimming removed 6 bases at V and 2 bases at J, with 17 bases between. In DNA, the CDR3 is TGTGCCAGCAGACCCGGACTCTGGGGAACCTACGAGCAGTACTTC. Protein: CASRPGLWGTYEQYF.

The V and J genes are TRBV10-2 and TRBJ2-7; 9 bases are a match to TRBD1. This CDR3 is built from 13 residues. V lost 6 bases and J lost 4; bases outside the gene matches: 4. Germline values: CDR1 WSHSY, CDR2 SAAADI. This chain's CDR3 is CASRQGAGYEQYF. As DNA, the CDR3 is TGCGCCAGCAGACAGGGGGCTGGGTACGAGCAGTACTTC.